This T cell receptor beta chain originates from a study of cytomegalovirus exposure and HLA in healthy donors. CDR3 length: 16 amino acids. With V trimmed by 0 bases and J by 1 base, 1 base remained unmatched. Germline assignment: CDR1 LGHNT and CDR2 FRNRAP. Both 60 Vbeta primers and 13 Jbeta primers went into the PCR. The data were produced by immunoSEQ multiplex PCR, yet TCRdb's version contains in-frame clones alone and is incomplete. Of approximately 180,000 clones in the sample, around 81% were seen once. This TCR derives from a man aged 18-30 years in good health and CMV-seronegative. Sequenced sample: PBMCs. The J gene is TRBJ2-3, the V gene TRBV12-5; TRBD2 matches 10 bases. DNA for the CDR3: TGTGCTAGTGGTTTGGTTCTAGCGGGGGGCACAGATACGCAGTATTTT. It encodes CASGLVLAGGTDTQYF.